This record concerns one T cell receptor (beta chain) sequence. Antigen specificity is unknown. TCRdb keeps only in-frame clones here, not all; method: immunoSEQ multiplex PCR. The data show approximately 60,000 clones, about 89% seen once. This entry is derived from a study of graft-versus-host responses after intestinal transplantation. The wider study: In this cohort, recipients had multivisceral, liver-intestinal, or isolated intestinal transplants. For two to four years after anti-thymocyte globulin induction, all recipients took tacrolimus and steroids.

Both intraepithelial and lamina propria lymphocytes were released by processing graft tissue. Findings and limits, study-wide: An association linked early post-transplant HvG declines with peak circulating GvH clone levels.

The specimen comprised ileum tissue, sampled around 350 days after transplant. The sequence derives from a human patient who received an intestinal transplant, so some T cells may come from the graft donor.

In DNA, the CDR3 is TGTGCCAGCAGCTTAAACAATAGAGAGACCCAGTACTTC. Protein sequence: CASSLNNRETQYF. The chain links TRBV7-3 to TRBJ2-5; D gene ambiguous. The CDR3 covers 13 residues. CDR1 SGHTA and CDR2 FQGTGA come from the germline V gene. The V end was cut by 1 base, the J end by 4 bases, with 7 bases between. Complete variable domain (other parts from reference TRBV7-3 and TRBJ2-5): GAGVSQTPSNKVTEKGKYVELRCDPISGHTALYWYRQSLGQGPEFLIYFQGTGAADDSGLPNDRFFAVRPEGSVSTLKIQRTERGDSAVYLCASSLNNRETQYFGPGTRLLVL.